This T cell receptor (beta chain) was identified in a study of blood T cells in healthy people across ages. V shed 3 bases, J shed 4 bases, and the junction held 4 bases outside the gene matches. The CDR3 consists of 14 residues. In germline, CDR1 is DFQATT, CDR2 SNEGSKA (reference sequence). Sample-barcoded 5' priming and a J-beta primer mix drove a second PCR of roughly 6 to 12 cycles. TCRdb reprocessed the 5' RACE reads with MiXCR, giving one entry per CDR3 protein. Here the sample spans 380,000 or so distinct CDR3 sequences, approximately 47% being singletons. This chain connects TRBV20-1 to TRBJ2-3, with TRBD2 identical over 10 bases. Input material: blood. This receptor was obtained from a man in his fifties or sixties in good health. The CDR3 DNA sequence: TGCAGTGCTAGTCTAGCGGGGGTTCCAGATACGCAGTATTTT. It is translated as CSASLAGVPDTQYF.